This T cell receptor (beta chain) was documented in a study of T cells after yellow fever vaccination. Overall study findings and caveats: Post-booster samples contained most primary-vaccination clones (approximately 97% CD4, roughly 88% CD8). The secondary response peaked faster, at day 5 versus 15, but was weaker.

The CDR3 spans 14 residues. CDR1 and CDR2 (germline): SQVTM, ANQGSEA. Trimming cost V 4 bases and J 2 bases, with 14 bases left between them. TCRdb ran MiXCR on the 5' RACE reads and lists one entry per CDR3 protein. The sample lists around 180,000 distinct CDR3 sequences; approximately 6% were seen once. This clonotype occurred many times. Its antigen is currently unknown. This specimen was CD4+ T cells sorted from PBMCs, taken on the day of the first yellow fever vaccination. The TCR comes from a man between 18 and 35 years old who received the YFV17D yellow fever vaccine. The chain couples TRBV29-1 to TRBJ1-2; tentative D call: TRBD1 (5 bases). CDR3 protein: CSVGSFDRNYGYTF. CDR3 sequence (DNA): TGCAGCGTTGGGTCTTTCGACAGAAACTATGGCTACACCTTC.